Sequencing of this T cell receptor beta chain was carried out in a study of blood T cell repertoires in COVID-19. Study in general: Both acute and convalescent COVID-19 samples were obtained from the United States, Italy and Spain. In each case, the material was cDNA or gDNA derived from T cells, B-cell-depleted T cells, or PBMCs.

Source study methods: Reference gene primer amplification gave estimated nucleated cell counts. Libraries were prepared by immunoSEQ multiplex PCR; TCRdb keeps only in-frame clonotypes and omits some of them. The V and J calls and the clone size are those of that table, but D and trimming were determined from the DNA. Among around 200,000 clones listed, around four fifths were seen once. The V and J ends lost 0 bases and 5 bases respectively, with 16 bases between them. Per the germline V gene, CDR1 is LGHDT and CDR2 is YNNKEL (reference sequence). The CDR3 has 17 amino acids. Sequencing was performed on peripheral blood. The sequence was collected from a woman in her fifties or sixties with acute or convalescent COVID-19. The chain is built from TRBV3-1 (or the pseudogene TRBV3-2) and TRBJ2-2; D is undetermined. CDR3 nucleotide sequence: TGTGCCAGCAGCCAAGAATCCCTTCGACTTGGGACCGGGGAGCTGTTTTTT. Translating gives CASSQESLRLGTGELFF.